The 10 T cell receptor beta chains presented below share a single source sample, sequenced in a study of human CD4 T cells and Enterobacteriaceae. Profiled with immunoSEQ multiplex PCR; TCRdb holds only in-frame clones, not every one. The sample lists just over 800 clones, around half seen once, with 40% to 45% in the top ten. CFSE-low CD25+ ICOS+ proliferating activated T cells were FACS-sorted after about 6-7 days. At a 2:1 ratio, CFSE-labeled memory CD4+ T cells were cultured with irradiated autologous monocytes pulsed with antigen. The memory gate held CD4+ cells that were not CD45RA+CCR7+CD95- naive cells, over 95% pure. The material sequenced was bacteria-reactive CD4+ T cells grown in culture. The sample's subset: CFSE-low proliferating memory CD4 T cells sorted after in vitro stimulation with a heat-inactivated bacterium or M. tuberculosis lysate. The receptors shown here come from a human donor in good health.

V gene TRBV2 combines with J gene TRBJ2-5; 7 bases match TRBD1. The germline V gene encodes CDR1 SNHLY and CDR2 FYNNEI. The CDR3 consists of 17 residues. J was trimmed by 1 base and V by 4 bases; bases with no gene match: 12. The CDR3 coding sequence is TGTGCCAGCAGTGGTATCCGACAGGGCGTCGGCCAAGAGACCCAGTACTTC. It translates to CASSGIRQGVGQETQYF.

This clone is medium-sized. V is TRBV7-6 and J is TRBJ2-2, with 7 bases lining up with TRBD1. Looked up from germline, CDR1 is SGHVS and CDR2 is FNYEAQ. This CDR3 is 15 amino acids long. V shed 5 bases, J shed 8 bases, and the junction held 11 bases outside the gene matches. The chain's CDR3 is CASSAGTDVRGELFF. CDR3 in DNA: TGTGCCAGCAGCGCCGGGACAGACGTTCGGGGGGAGCTGTTTTTT.

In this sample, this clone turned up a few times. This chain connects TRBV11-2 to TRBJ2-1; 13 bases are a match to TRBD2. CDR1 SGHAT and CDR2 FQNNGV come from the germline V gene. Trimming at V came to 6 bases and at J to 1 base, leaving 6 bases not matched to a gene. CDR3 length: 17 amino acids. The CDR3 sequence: CASRIGLAGESYNEQFF. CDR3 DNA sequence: TGTGCCAGCAGAATTGGACTAGCGGGAGAGTCCTACAATGAGCAGTTCTTC.

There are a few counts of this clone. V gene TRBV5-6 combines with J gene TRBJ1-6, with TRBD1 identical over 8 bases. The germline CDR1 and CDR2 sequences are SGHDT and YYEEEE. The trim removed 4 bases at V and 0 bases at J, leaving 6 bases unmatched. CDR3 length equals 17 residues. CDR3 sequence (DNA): TGTGCCAGCAGCAAGGTAACAGGGGGCTCCTATAATTCACCCCTCCACTTT. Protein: CASSKVTGGSYNSPLHF.

The CDR3 coding sequence is TGTGCCAGCAGTTACTCGTCTGGATCAGGTCGAGGCTACACCTTC. Amino acids: CASSYSSGSGRGYTF. This chain joins TRBV6-5 and TRBJ1-2, with no clear D. This CDR3 spans 15 amino acids. Trimming took 0 bases from V and 8 from J, leaving 16 bases between them. From germline, CDR1 is MNHEY and CDR2 SVGAGI.

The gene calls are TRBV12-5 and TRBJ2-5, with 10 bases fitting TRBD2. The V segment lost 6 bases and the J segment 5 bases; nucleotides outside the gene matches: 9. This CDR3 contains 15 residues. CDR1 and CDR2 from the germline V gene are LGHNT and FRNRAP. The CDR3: CASGKASGRGETQYF. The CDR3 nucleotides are TGTGCTAGTGGGAAGGCTAGCGGGAGAGGGGAGACCCAGTACTTC.

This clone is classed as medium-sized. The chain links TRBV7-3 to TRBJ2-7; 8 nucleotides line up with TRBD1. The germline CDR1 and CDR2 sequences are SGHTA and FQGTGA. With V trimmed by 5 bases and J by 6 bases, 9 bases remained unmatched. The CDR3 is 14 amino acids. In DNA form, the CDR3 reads TGTGCCAGCAGCCAAACAGGGGGTGCGGGCGAGCAGTACTTC. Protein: CASSQTGGAGEQYF.

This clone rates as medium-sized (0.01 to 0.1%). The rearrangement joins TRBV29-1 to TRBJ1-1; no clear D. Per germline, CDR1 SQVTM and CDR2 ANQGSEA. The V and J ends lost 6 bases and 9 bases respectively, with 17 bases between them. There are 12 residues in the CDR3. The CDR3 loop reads CSVSTPGNKAFF. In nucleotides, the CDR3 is TGCAGCGTCTCGACTCCCGGGAACAAAGCTTTCTTT.

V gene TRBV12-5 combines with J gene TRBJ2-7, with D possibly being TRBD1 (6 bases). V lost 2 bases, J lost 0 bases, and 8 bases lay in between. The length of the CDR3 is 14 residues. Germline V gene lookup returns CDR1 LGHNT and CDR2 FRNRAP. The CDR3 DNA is TGTGCTAGTGGTTTGACAGGGAACTCCTACGAGCAGTACTTC. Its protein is CASGLTGNSYEQYF.

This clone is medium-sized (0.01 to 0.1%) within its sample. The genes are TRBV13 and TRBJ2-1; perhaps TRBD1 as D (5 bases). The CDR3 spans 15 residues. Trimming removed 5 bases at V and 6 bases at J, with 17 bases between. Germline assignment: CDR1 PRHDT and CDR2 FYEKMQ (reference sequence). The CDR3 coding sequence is TGTGCCAGCAGCAGGGGTAGGCCGGTGAGCAATGAGCAGTTCTTC. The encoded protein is CASSRGRPVSNEQFF.